A single sample gave rise to the 10 T cell receptor beta chains below, sequenced in a study of cytomegalovirus exposure and HLA in healthy donors. The PCR had 60 Vbeta and 13 Jbeta primers. Profiled with immunoSEQ multiplex PCR; TCRdb holds only in-frame clones, not every one. The sample has approximately 130,000 clones; roughly 60% are singletons. The material sequenced was PBMCs. Receptors originate from a woman aged 40-49 years in good health and CMV-seronegative.

V usage is TRBV28 and J usage is TRBJ1-1; no clear D. Germline V gives CDR1 MDHEN, CDR2 SYDVKM. The CDR3 extends over 13 amino acids. Trimming stripped 5 bases from V and 7 bases from J, with 14 bases between. CDR3 in DNA: TGTGCCAGCAGTCCCCCCAGAGGGAATGAAGCTTTCTTT. Translation: CASSPPRGNEAFF.

The chain combines TRBV7-9 with TRBJ2-6; D possibly corresponds to TRBD1 (5 bases). Germline CDR1 SEHNR, CDR2 FQNEAQ (reference sequence). There are 16 residues in the CDR3. V was cut by 1 base and J by 0 bases, with 7 bases left in between. For the CDR3, the DNA is TGTGCCAGCAGCTTAGTCCAGGGCTCTGGGGCCAACGTCCTGACTTTC. Its translation: CASSLVQGSGANVLTF.

The chain has TRBV4-3 and TRBJ1-1; D ambiguous. Germline V gives CDR1 LGHNA, CDR2 YSLEER. V lost 6 bases and J lost 0, with 8 bases in between. CDR3 length: 13 amino acids. The CDR3: CASSPLLNTEAFF. CDR3 nucleotides: TGCGCCAGCAGTCCCTTATTGAACACTGAAGCTTTCTTT.

This clone showed up just a few times. V and J are TRBV18 and TRBJ1-1, with no clear D. The V gene's germline CDR1 is KGHSH and CDR2 LQKENI. This CDR3 is 13 amino acids long. V was clipped by 1 base and J by 1 base, with 4 bases between them. The CDR3 sequence is CASSPRENTEAFF. CDR3 in DNA: TGTGCCAGCTCACCACGAGAGAACACTGAAGCTTTCTTT.

In its sample, this clone was seen a few times. The chain combines TRBV6-5 with TRBJ1-5, with D maybe TRBD1 (6 bases). This CDR3 contains 14 residues. V was cut by 7 bases and J by 1 base, with 11 bases left in between. Germline assignment: CDR1 MNHEY and CDR2 SVGAGI. CDR3 protein: CASKGTGSNQPQHF. CDR3 nucleotides: TGTGCCAGCAAGGGAACAGGGAGCAATCAGCCCCAGCATTTT.

This chain uses TRBV10-3 with TRBJ2-1, with D possibly TRBD2 on 5 matching bases. The CDR3 consists of 18 residues. Germline V CDR1 and CDR2: ENHRY, SYGVKD. With 4 bases removed from V and 0 bases from J, the gap between germline ends came to 19 bases. In DNA, the CDR3 is TGTGCCATCAGTGGGATGGCGGCGGGCTTGAGCTCCTACAATGAGCAGTTCTTC. It codes for CAISGMAAGLSSYNEQFF.

The chain combines TRBV4-2 with TRBJ2-3; D may be TRBD1 (5 bases). This CDR3 comprises 14 residues. CDR1 is LGHNA and CDR2 is YNFKEQ in the germline V gene. Trimming shortened V by 6 bases and J by 1 base, and 11 bases separated the two germline ends. The chain's CDR3 is CASRPLGGTDTQYF. CDR3 in DNA: TGTGCCAGCAGACCTCTAGGGGGCACAGATACGCAGTATTTT.

The chain links TRBV27 to TRBJ2-1; D might be TRBD2 (5 bases). In germline, CDR1 is MNHEY, CDR2 SMNVEV (reference sequence). V shed 8 bases and J shed 5 bases, with 16 bases lying between them. This CDR3 region has 14 residues. CDR3 sequence: CASAFGSGDNEQFF. CDR3 nucleotides: TGTGCCAGCGCCTTTGGGAGCGGAGACAATGAGCAGTTCTTC.

The V and J genes are TRBV7-9 and TRBJ1-2, with a weak D call TRBD1 (5 bases). V lost 5 bases and J 3 bases, leaving 16 bases between the germline ends. CDR1 is SEHNR and CDR2 is FQNEAQ in the germline V gene (reference sequence). The CDR3 runs 15 residues. DNA of the CDR3: TGTGCCAGCAGCACCTTGGGGGAGGTGGACTATGGCTACACCTTC. It translates to CASSTLGEVDYGYTF.

J is TRBJ1-2 and V is TRBV5-6, with D possibly matching TRBD1 (6 bases). Germline CDR1 SGHDT, CDR2 YYEEEE. CDR3 length: 14 residues. V lost 3 bases and J 4 bases, leaving 13 bases between the germline ends. The DNA of the CDR3 is TGTGCCAGCAGCTCCGGACAGCCCGTCTATGGCTACACCTTC. It codes for CASSSGQPVYGYTF.